The rows below give T cell receptor beta chains drawn from one sample of a study of blood T cell repertoires in COVID-19. Only in-frame clones appear in the TCRdb table, and some are missing; sequencing was by immunoSEQ multiplex PCR. The repertoire consists of about 78,000 clones, with 85% to 90% occurring once and the leading ten covering 4.3%. What was sequenced was peripheral blood. The receptors shown here come from a woman aged 80 or over with active or convalescent COVID-19. Each CDR3 is given with its conserved first and last residue. Each record gives: J gene, V gene, clone size, CDR3 protein. The size entry is marked missing in some rows and otherwise reads once, few, many or a size class.

TRBJ2-1	TRBV7-2	once	CASSLEGIADNEQFF
TRBJ1-5	TRBV6-2/TRBV6-3	-	CASSYPTQPQHF
TRBJ2-5	TRBV2	-	CASSDTRVETQYF
TRBJ2-3	TRBV27	-	CASSLSLGQGTDTQYF
TRBJ1-1	TRBV7-2	-	CASSLSGVNTEAFF
TRBJ2-3	TRBV9	-	CASSVRREGTDTQYF
TRBJ1-5	TRBV18	-	CASSPPGGDYQPQHF
TRBJ1-6	TRBV4-2	-	CASSQDSGGQLNSPLHF
TRBJ2-7	TRBV7-9	few	CASSLRQGAYEQYF
TRBJ2-2	TRBV2	-	CASKMRSGVTGELFF
TRBJ2-3	TRBV4-3	-	CASSLGPGGDTQYF
TRBJ1-1	TRBV11-2	-	CASSNTGGNTEAFF
TRBJ2-7	TRBV7-9	-	CASSALSGSHSEQYF
TRBJ1-4	TRBV7-2	-	CASSLAGRQANEKLFF
TRBJ2-5	TRBV27	-	CASSLWGDRQETQYF